Included here is one TCR beta chain sequence, with context. This record belongs to a study of shared clonotypes between healthy human individuals. Study-wide background: Sampling drew on donors who were two women and a few men aged 18 to 49.

Repertoires were generated with immunoSEQ multiplex PCR, while TCRdb's copy carries only in-frame clones and drops some. This table holds a few million clones, 93% found once. The naive CD8 fraction comprised CD45RO-negative cells positively selected for CCR7 and excluded terminally differentiated effector memory CD45RA+ cells. Trimming pared 5 bases from V and 6 bases from J, leaving 12 bases between. The CDR3 extends over 13 amino acids. Germline assignment: CDR1 MNHEY and CDR2 SMNVEV (reference sequence). This sequence originates from a young man in good health. Some clones in this sample may be carry-over from other donors' samples. Sequences were obtained from naive CD8+ T cells from PBMCs. The chain combines TRBV27 with TRBJ2-3, with no clear D. For the CDR3, the DNA is TGTGCCAGCAGTAGGTACAACAAGGATACGCAGTATTTT. Its translation is CASSRYNKDTQYF.